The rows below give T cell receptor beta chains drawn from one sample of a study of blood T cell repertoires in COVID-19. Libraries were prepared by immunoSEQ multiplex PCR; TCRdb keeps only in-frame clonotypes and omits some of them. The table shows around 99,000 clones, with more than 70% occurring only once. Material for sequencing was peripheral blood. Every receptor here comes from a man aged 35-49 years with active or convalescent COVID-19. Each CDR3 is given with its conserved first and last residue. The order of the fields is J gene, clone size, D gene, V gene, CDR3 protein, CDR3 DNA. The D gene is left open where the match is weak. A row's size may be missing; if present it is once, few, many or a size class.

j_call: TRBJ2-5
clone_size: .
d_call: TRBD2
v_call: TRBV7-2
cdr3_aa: CASSLGPSGGQETQYF
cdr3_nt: TGTGCCAGCAGCTTAGGTCCTAGCGGAGGACAAGAGACCCAGTACTTC

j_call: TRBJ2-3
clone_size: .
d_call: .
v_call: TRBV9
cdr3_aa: CASKGGTDTQYF
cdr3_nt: TGTGCCAGCAAAGGGGGCACAGATACGCAGTATTTT

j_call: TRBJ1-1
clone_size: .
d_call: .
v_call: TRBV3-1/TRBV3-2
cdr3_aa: CASSRGAGTYTEAFF
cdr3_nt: TGTGCCAGCAGCCGCGGGGCGGGGACTTACACTGAAGCTTTCTTT

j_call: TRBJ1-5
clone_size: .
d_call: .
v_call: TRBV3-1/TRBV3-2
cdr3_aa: CASSSEGGPQHF
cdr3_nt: TGTGCCAGCAGCTCCGAGGGTGGGCCCCAGCATTTT

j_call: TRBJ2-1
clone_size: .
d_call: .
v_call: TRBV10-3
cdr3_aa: CAISEHEGVAYNEQFF
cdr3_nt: TGTGCCATCAGTGAGCATGAGGGGGTTGCCTACAATGAGCAGTTCTTC

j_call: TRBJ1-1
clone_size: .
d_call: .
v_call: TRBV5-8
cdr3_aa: CASSLYNGEDTEAFF
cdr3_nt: TGTGCCAGCAGCTTGTATAACGGGGAAGACACTGAAGCTTTCTTT

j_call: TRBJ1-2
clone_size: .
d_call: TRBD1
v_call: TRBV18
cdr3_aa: CASSDRADYGYTF
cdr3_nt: TGTGCCAGCTCGGACAGGGCGGACTATGGCTACACCTTC

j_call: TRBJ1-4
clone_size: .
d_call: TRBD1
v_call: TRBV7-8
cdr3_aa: CASSRDRTEKLFF
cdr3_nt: TGTGCCAGCAGCCGGGACAGGACTGAAAAACTGTTTTTT

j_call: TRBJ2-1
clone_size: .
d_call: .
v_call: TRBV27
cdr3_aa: CASSSLFTGGGGEQFF
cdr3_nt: TGTGCCAGCAGTTCCCTCTTTACGGGAGGAGGGGGTGAGCAGTTCTTC

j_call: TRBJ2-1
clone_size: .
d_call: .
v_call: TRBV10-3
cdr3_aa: CAISEEMVLNEQFF
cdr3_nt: TGTGCCATCAGTGAGGAGATGGTCTTGAATGAGCAGTTCTTC

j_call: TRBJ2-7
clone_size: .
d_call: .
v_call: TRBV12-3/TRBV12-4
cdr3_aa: CASSFGLTYEQYF
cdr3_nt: TGTGCCAGCAGTTTTGGGCTTACCTACGAGCAGTACTTC

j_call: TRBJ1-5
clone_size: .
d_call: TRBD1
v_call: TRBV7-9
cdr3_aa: CASSLGTGDISGQPQHF
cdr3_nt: TGTGCCAGCAGCTTGGGGACAGGGGACATCTCTGGGCAGCCCCAGCATTTT

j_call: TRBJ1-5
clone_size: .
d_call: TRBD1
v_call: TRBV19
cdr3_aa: CASAGTGGFWGNQPQHF
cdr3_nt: TGTGCCAGTGCCGGGACAGGGGGATTTTGGGGCAATCAGCCCCAGCATTTT

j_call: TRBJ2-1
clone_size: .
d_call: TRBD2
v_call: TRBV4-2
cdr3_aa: CASSQDGTSGTYNEQFF
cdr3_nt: TGTGCCAGCAGCCAAGATGGGACTAGCGGAACCTACAATGAGCAGTTCTTC

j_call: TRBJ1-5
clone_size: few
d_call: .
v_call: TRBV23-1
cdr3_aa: CASSQPPQVGNSNQPQHF
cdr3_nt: TGCGCCAGCAGTCAACCCCCTCAGGTTGGTAATAGCAATCAGCCCCAGCATTTT

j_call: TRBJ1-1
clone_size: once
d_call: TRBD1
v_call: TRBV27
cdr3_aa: CASSLSITPTGDHTEAFF
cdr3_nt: TGTGCCAGCAGTTTATCGATAACCCCAACAGGGGACCACACTGAAGCTTTCTTT

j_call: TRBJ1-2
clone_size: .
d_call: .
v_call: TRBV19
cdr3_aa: CASSIPGGAKYGYTF
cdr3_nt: TGTGCCAGTAGTATCCCGGGGGGCGCAAAATATGGCTACACCTTC

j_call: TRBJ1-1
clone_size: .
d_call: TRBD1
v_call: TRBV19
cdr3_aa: CASSVNSGTVNTEAFF
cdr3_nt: TGTGCCAGTAGTGTAAACTCCGGGACAGTTAACACTGAAGCTTTCTTT

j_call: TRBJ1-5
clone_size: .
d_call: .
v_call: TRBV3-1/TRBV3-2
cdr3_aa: CASSQDGGTQPQHF
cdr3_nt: TGTGCCAGCAGCCAAGATGGGGGCACTCAGCCCCAGCATTTT

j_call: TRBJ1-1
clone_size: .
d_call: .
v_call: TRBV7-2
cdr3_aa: CASSLGAGEAFF
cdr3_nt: TGTGCCAGCAGCTTAGGGGCGGGTGAAGCTTTCTTT

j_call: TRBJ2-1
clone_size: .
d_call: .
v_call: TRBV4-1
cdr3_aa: CASSQERTYNEQFF
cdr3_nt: TGCGCCAGCAGCCAAGAGCGGACCTACAATGAGCAGTTCTTC

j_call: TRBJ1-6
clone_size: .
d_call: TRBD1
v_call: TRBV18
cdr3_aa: CASSLTGTGPSPLHF
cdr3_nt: TGTGCCAGCTCACTCACCGGGACAGGGCCTTCACCCCTCCACTTT

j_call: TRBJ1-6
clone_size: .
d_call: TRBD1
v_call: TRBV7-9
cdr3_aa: CASSPGQLLMKWRPLHF
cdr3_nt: TGTGCCAGCAGCCCGGGACAGCTCCTAATGAAGTGGCGTCCCCTCCACTTT

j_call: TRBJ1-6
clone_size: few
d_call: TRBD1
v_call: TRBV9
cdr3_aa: CASSKIPGQGTSPLHF
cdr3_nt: TGTGCCAGCAGCAAAATCCCAGGACAGGGGACTTCACCCCTCCACTTT

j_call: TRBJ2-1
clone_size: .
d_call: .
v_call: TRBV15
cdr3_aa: CATSRDETTREQFF
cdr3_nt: TGTGCCACCAGCAGAGATGAGACAACGCGAGAGCAGTTCTTC

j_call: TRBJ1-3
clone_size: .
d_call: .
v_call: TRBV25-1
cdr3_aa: CASSPSSTVGNTIYF
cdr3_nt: TGTGCCAGCAGCCCGAGCTCCACAGTCGGAAACACCATATATTTT

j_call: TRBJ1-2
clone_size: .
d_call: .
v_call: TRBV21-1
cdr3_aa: CASSRGTGARGYTF
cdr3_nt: TGTGCCAGCAGCAGAGGGACAGGGGCCCGAGGCTACACCTTC

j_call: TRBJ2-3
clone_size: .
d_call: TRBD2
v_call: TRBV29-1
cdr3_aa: CSDDGGTDTQYF
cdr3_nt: TGCAGTGATGACGGGGGGACAGATACGCAGTATTTT

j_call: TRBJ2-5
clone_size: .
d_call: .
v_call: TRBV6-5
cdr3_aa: CASRNRRGAETQYF
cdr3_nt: TGTGCCAGCAGAAACCGCCGGGGGGCAGAGACCCAGTACTTC

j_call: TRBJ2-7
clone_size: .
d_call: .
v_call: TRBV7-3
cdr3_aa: CASSLKGGEQYF
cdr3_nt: TGTGCCAGCAGCTTAAAAGGGGGAGAGCAGTACTTC

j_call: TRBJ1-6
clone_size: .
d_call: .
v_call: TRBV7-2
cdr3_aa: CASSLAPGSYNSPLHF
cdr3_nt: TGTGCCAGCAGCTTAGCCCCGGGTTCCTATAATTCACCCCTCCACTTT

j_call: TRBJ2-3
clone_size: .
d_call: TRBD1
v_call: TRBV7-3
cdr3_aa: CASSLKGQGSDTQYF
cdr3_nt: TGTGCCAGCAGCTTAAAGGGACAGGGGTCCGATACGCAGTATTTT

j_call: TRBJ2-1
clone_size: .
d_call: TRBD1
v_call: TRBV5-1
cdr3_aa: CASSLTPGGNEQFF
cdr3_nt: TGCGCCAGCAGCCTCACGCCAGGGGGCAATGAGCAGTTCTTC